The rows below give T cell receptor beta chains drawn from one sample of a study of blood T cell repertoires in COVID-19. Generated by immunoSEQ multiplex PCR, the TCRdb table keeps only in-frame clones and is missing some. The table shows some 37,000 clones, with 90% occurring only once. The sample comprised peripheral blood. These receptors all stem from a human donor in a cohort sampled during active COVID-19. Both conserved end residues are part of each CDR3. The order of the fields is J gene, clone size, D gene, V gene, CDR3 protein, CDR3 DNA. D genes are given only for firm matches. Clone size, where shown, is once, few, many, or a class for clones that have expanded.

j_call: TRBJ2-2
clone_size: -
d_call: TRBD1
v_call: TRBV2
cdr3_aa: CARNRAPGTANTGELFF
cdr3_nt: TGTGCCAGAAATAGAGCCCCCGGGACAGCCAACACCGGGGAGCTGTTTTTT

j_call: TRBJ2-1
clone_size: -
d_call: -
v_call: TRBV18
cdr3_aa: CASSPLGGAYNEQFF
cdr3_nt: TGTGCCAGCTCACCCCTGGGGGGGGCATACAATGAGCAGTTCTTC

j_call: TRBJ1-2
clone_size: -
d_call: -
v_call: TRBV4-1
cdr3_aa: CASSQGRDDYGYTF
cdr3_nt: TGCGCCAGCAGCCAGGGCAGGGATGACTATGGCTACACCTTC

j_call: TRBJ1-2
clone_size: -
d_call: -
v_call: TRBV10-3
cdr3_aa: CAISEGTNGYTF
cdr3_nt: TGTGCCATCAGTGAGGGGACAAATGGCTACACCTTC

j_call: TRBJ2-1
clone_size: -
d_call: -
v_call: TRBV2
cdr3_aa: CASSPRRGAENEQFF
cdr3_nt: TGTGCCAGCAGTCCCCGACGGGGGGCGGAGAATGAGCAGTTCTTC

j_call: TRBJ2-1
clone_size: -
d_call: TRBD2
v_call: TRBV18
cdr3_aa: CASSLAGNYYNEQFF
cdr3_nt: TGTGCCAGCTCGCTAGCGGGAAACTATTACAATGAGCAGTTCTTC

j_call: TRBJ1-2
clone_size: -
d_call: TRBD1
v_call: TRBV19
cdr3_aa: CASSRGQGGNGGYTF
cdr3_nt: TGTGCCAGTAGTAGAGGACAGGGAGGTAATGGAGGCTACACCTTC

j_call: TRBJ1-2
clone_size: -
d_call: -
v_call: TRBV6-4
cdr3_aa: CASSCYGYTF
cdr3_nt: TGTGCCAGCAGCTGCTATGGCTACACCTTC

j_call: TRBJ2-5
clone_size: -
d_call: -
v_call: TRBV7-8
cdr3_aa: CASSLVVETQYF
cdr3_nt: TGTGCCAGCAGCTTAGTCGTGGAGACCCAGTACTTC

j_call: TRBJ1-5
clone_size: -
d_call: -
v_call: TRBV6-1
cdr3_aa: CASSEAFRNQPQHF
cdr3_nt: TGTGCCAGCAGTGAAGCGTTTAGAAATCAGCCCCAGCATTTT

j_call: TRBJ2-5
clone_size: -
d_call: TRBD2
v_call: TRBV6-2/TRBV6-3
cdr3_aa: CASSRPGLAEETQYF
cdr3_nt: TGTGCCAGCAGTAGGCCGGGACTAGCGGAAGAGACCCAGTACTTC

j_call: TRBJ2-1
clone_size: -
d_call: TRBD2
v_call: TRBV2
cdr3_aa: CASRVTSGRHNEQFF
cdr3_nt: TGTGCCAGCAGGGTGACTAGCGGGAGGCACAATGAGCAGTTCTTC

j_call: TRBJ1-3
clone_size: once
d_call: -
v_call: TRBV27
cdr3_aa: CASSKRGFTGNTIYF
cdr3_nt: TGTGCCAGCAGCAAGAGAGGGTTCACTGGAAACACCATATATTTT

j_call: TRBJ2-7
clone_size: -
d_call: TRBD1
v_call: TRBV18
cdr3_aa: CASSPGQGDEQYF
cdr3_nt: TGTGCCAGCTCACCGGGACAGGGGGACGAGCAGTACTTC

j_call: TRBJ2-2
clone_size: -
d_call: TRBD2
v_call: TRBV6-8
cdr3_aa: CASLRGGPNTGELFF
cdr3_nt: TGTGCCAGCCTACGGGGGGGTCCGAACACCGGGGAGCTGTTTTTT

j_call: TRBJ2-1
clone_size: -
d_call: TRBD2
v_call: TRBV7-6
cdr3_aa: CASSSQAGVVNEQFF
cdr3_nt: TGTGCCAGCAGCTCTCAAGCGGGAGTAGTTAATGAGCAGTTCTTC

j_call: TRBJ1-1
clone_size: -
d_call: -
v_call: TRBV28
cdr3_aa: CASSNAGAIMNTEAFF
cdr3_nt: TGTGCCAGCTCTAATGCGGGGGCTATTATGAACACTGAAGCTTTCTTT

j_call: TRBJ1-2
clone_size: once
d_call: -
v_call: TRBV28
cdr3_aa: CASSFRGGYTF
cdr3_nt: TGTGCCAGCAGTTTTCGGGGGGGCTACACCTTC

j_call: TRBJ1-2
clone_size: -
d_call: -
v_call: TRBV3-1/TRBV3-2
cdr3_aa: CASSTGGGPAGGYTF
cdr3_nt: TGTGCCAGCAGCACGGGGGGGGGTCCCGCTGGTGGCTACACCTTC

j_call: TRBJ2-7
clone_size: -
d_call: -
v_call: TRBV21-1
cdr3_aa: CASSKRDSYEQYF
cdr3_nt: TGTGCCAGCAGCAAACGAGATTCCTACGAGCAGTACTTC

j_call: TRBJ1-1
clone_size: -
d_call: -
v_call: TRBV6-5
cdr3_aa: CASSYRETVNTEAFF
cdr3_nt: TGTGCCAGCAGTTACCGAGAGACAGTGAACACTGAAGCTTTCTTT

j_call: TRBJ1-2
clone_size: -
d_call: -
v_call: TRBV4-1
cdr3_aa: CASSQVGARDYGYTF
cdr3_nt: TGCGCCAGCAGCCAAGTGGGGGCCAGGGACTATGGCTACACCTTC

j_call: TRBJ1-5
clone_size: -
d_call: -
v_call: TRBV15
cdr3_aa: CATSRDLGAGGQPQHF
cdr3_nt: TGTGCCACCAGCAGAGATCTGGGGGCCGGGGGGCAGCCCCAGCATTTT

j_call: TRBJ1-6
clone_size: -
d_call: TRBD1
v_call: TRBV2
cdr3_aa: CASIGTGGVVNSPLHF
cdr3_nt: TGTGCCAGCATAGGGACAGGGGGCGTCGTTAATTCACCCCTCCACTTT

j_call: TRBJ1-4
clone_size: -
d_call: -
v_call: TRBV7-9
cdr3_aa: CASSWSGVLNEKLFF
cdr3_nt: TGTGCCAGCAGCTGGTCGGGAGTCCTAAATGAAAAACTGTTTTTT

j_call: TRBJ2-3
clone_size: -
d_call: TRBD2
v_call: TRBV25-1
cdr3_aa: CASSEGLAGVGDTQYF
cdr3_nt: TGTGCCAGCAGTGAAGGCCTAGCGGGAGTAGGAGATACGCAGTATTTT

j_call: TRBJ2-1
clone_size: -
d_call: TRBD1
v_call: TRBV7-2
cdr3_aa: CASSLDRGTYNEQFF
cdr3_nt: TGTGCCAGCAGCTTAGACAGGGGAACCTACAATGAGCAGTTCTTC

j_call: TRBJ2-7
clone_size: -
d_call: -
v_call: TRBV21-1
cdr3_aa: CASSLGMILSYEQYF
cdr3_nt: TGTGCCAGCAGCCTAGGAATGATCCTCTCCTACGAGCAGTACTTC

j_call: TRBJ2-4
clone_size: -
d_call: -
v_call: TRBV15
cdr3_aa: CATSRDDSLAKNIQYF
cdr3_nt: TGTGCCACCAGCAGAGATGACAGTCTAGCCAAAAACATTCAGTACTTC

j_call: TRBJ1-4
clone_size: -
d_call: -
v_call: TRBV5-4
cdr3_aa: CASSAGVGREKLFF
cdr3_nt: TGTGCCAGCAGCGCCGGGGTCGGACGAGAAAAACTGTTTTTT

j_call: TRBJ2-7
clone_size: -
d_call: TRBD1
v_call: TRBV15
cdr3_aa: CATSRRQGRDEQYF
cdr3_nt: TGTGCCACCAGCAGAAGACAGGGGAGAGACGAGCAGTACTTC

j_call: TRBJ2-7
clone_size: -
d_call: -
v_call: TRBV10-3
cdr3_aa: CAIMRDLGEQYF
cdr3_nt: TGTGCCATCATGCGGGATCTAGGCGAGCAGTACTTC

j_call: TRBJ2-3
clone_size: -
d_call: TRBD2
v_call: TRBV18
cdr3_aa: CASSPLGVAGVRGADTQYF
cdr3_nt: TGTGCCAGCTCACCACTCGGGGTAGCGGGAGTCAGAGGGGCAGATACGCAGTATTTT

j_call: TRBJ2-3
clone_size: -
d_call: TRBD2
v_call: TRBV19
cdr3_aa: CASSRVAGSVDTQYF
cdr3_nt: TGTGCCAGTAGTAGGGTAGCGGGATCGGTAGATACGCAGTATTTT

j_call: TRBJ2-2
clone_size: -
d_call: TRBD2
v_call: TRBV6-2/TRBV6-3
cdr3_aa: CASSYSRLAGVTGELFF
cdr3_nt: TGTGCCAGCAGTTACTCGAGGCTAGCGGGAGTTACCGGGGAGCTGTTTTTT

j_call: TRBJ1-4
clone_size: -
d_call: TRBD1
v_call: TRBV7-9
cdr3_aa: CASSLPGGANEKLFF
cdr3_nt: TGTGCCAGCAGCCTACCAGGGGGCGCGAATGAAAAACTGTTTTTT

j_call: TRBJ2-3
clone_size: -
d_call: TRBD2
v_call: TRBV5-1
cdr3_aa: CASSLGLAAARNTQYF
cdr3_nt: TGCGCCAGCAGCCTGGGACTAGCAGCTGCTAGGAATACGCAGTATTTT

j_call: TRBJ2-1
clone_size: -
d_call: TRBD2
v_call: TRBV28
cdr3_aa: CASATAGGSSSYNEQFF
cdr3_nt: TGTGCCAGCGCAACCGCCGGGGGGTCATCATCCTACAATGAGCAGTTCTTC

j_call: TRBJ2-1
clone_size: -
d_call: TRBD2
v_call: TRBV7-8
cdr3_aa: CASSPRGLAGGNEQFF
cdr3_nt: TGTGCCAGCAGCCCCCGGGGACTAGCGGGAGGCAATGAGCAGTTCTTC

j_call: TRBJ1-1
clone_size: -
d_call: -
v_call: TRBV27
cdr3_aa: CASSSGPRGTEAFF
cdr3_nt: TGTGCCAGCAGTTCCGGGCCAAGGGGAACTGAAGCTTTCTTT

j_call: TRBJ1-2
clone_size: -
d_call: TRBD1
v_call: TRBV18
cdr3_aa: CASSPRGPDYGYTF
cdr3_nt: TGTGCCAGCTCACCCAGGGGGCCTGACTATGGCTACACCTTC

j_call: TRBJ2-3
clone_size: -
d_call: -
v_call: TRBV21-1
cdr3_aa: CASSKFLTSDTDTQYF
cdr3_nt: TGTGCCAGCAGCAAATTCTTGACTAGCGACACAGATACGCAGTATTTT

j_call: TRBJ2-1
clone_size: once
d_call: TRBD1
v_call: TRBV7-2
cdr3_aa: CASSLGQGAYEQFF
cdr3_nt: TGTGCCAGCAGCTTAGGACAGGGGGCGTATGAGCAGTTCTTC

j_call: TRBJ2-2
clone_size: -
d_call: TRBD2
v_call: TRBV27
cdr3_aa: CASSPQRDWTGELFF
cdr3_nt: TGTGCCAGCAGTCCGCAGCGGGATTGGACTGGGGAGCTGTTTTTT

j_call: TRBJ2-1
clone_size: -
d_call: -
v_call: TRBV5-1
cdr3_aa: CASSFRVKDEQFF
cdr3_nt: TGCGCCAGCAGCTTTCGGGTAAAGGATGAGCAGTTCTTC

j_call: TRBJ2-3
clone_size: -
d_call: TRBD2
v_call: TRBV19
cdr3_aa: CASSIARLATSTDTQYF
cdr3_nt: TGTGCCAGTAGTATAGCCAGACTAGCCACCAGCACAGATACGCAGTATTTT

j_call: TRBJ2-5
clone_size: -
d_call: -
v_call: TRBV6-5
cdr3_aa: CASSYGTAKETQYF
cdr3_nt: TGTGCCAGCAGTTACGGGACTGCAAAAGAGACCCAGTACTTC

j_call: TRBJ2-1
clone_size: -
d_call: -
v_call: TRBV12-5
cdr3_aa: CASGLVAGRSNEQFF
cdr3_nt: TGTGCTAGTGGTTTGGTTGCCGGGAGAAGCAATGAGCAGTTCTTC

j_call: TRBJ2-1
clone_size: -
d_call: TRBD2
v_call: TRBV11-3
cdr3_aa: CASSSRDGAGAYNEQFF
cdr3_nt: TGTGCCAGCAGCTCCAGGGACGGAGCGGGAGCCTACAATGAGCAGTTCTTC

j_call: TRBJ2-1
clone_size: -
d_call: TRBD1
v_call: TRBV9
cdr3_aa: CASSPRHRGFEQFF
cdr3_nt: TGTGCCAGCAGCCCCCGCCACAGGGGATTTGAGCAGTTCTTC

j_call: TRBJ2-7
clone_size: -
d_call: TRBD2
v_call: TRBV28
cdr3_aa: CASRPHSGRGVYEQYF
cdr3_nt: TGTGCCAGCAGACCACATAGCGGGAGAGGTGTCTACGAGCAGTACTTC

j_call: TRBJ2-1
clone_size: -
d_call: -
v_call: TRBV5-4
cdr3_aa: CASSLDSNEQFF
cdr3_nt: TGTGCCAGCAGCTTGGATAGTAATGAGCAGTTCTTC

j_call: TRBJ2-1
clone_size: few
d_call: TRBD1
v_call: TRBV4-3
cdr3_aa: CASSHGQGYGNEQFF
cdr3_nt: TGCGCCAGCAGCCACGGACAGGGCTATGGTAATGAGCAGTTCTTC

j_call: TRBJ2-7
clone_size: -
d_call: TRBD2
v_call: TRBV6-6
cdr3_aa: CASSPGTSGYYEQYF
cdr3_nt: TGTGCCAGCAGCCCCGGGACTAGCGGTTACTACGAGCAGTACTTC

j_call: TRBJ1-1
clone_size: few
d_call: -
v_call: TRBV4-1
cdr3_aa: CASSPRTENTEAFF
cdr3_nt: TGCGCCAGCAGCCCTCGGACAGAGAACACTGAAGCTTTCTTT

j_call: TRBJ2-3
clone_size: -
d_call: TRBD2
v_call: TRBV5-1
cdr3_aa: CASSSSGASGDTQYF
cdr3_nt: TGCGCCAGCAGCTCCAGCGGGGCTAGCGGAGATACGCAGTATTTT

j_call: TRBJ2-7
clone_size: -
d_call: -
v_call: TRBV20-1
cdr3_aa: CSALRVNEQYF
cdr3_nt: TGCAGTGCTCTCCGGGTTAACGAGCAGTACTTC